These 14 T cell receptor beta chains originate from one sample sequenced in a study of shared clonotypes between healthy human individuals. Data came from immunoSEQ multiplex PCR; TCRdb stores just in-frame clones and leaves some out. The sample lists about 1,900,000 clones, about 95% seen once, with around 1% in the top ten. CD45RO negativity and positive selection for CCR7 defined naive CD8 cells, a population that excluded terminally differentiated effector memory CD45RA+ cells. The sequencing sample was made of naive CD8+ T cells sorted from blood. The receptors shown here come from a man aged 18 to 30 in good health.

V and J are TRBV30 and TRBJ1-4; 7 nucleotides line up with TRBD1. This CDR3 spans 15 amino acids. The V segment lost 1 base and the J segment 8 bases; nucleotides outside the gene matches: 10. Germline CDR1 and CDR2: GTSNPN and SVGIG (reference sequence). CDR3 nucleotides: TGTGCCTGGAGTGAATCACAGGGGCTTAGGGAAAAACTGTTTTTT. It codes for CAWSESQGLREKLFF. Drawing the rest from reference TRBV30 and TRBJ1-4, the complete variable domain is SQTIHQWPATLVQPVGSPLSLECTVEGTSNPNLYWYRQAAGRGLQLLFYSVGIGQISSEVPQNLSASRPQDRQFILSSKKLLLSDSGFYLCAWSESQGLREKLFFGSGTQLSVL.

V and J are TRBV29-1 and TRBJ2-5; TRBD1 agrees at 7 bases. V was clipped by 3 bases and J by 4 bases; unmatched bases: 8. Germline V gene lookup returns CDR1 SQVTM and CDR2 ANQGSEA. There are 14 residues in the CDR3. CDR3 DNA: TGCAGCGTTGAGGAGAAATGGGACAGAGAGACCCAGTACTTC. Encoded protein: CSVEEKWDRETQYF.

This rearrangement joins TRBV7-3 to TRBJ2-2; D gene unclear. With 7 bases removed from V and 7 bases from J, the gap between germline ends came to 10 bases. The CDR3 sequence is 12 residues long. The V gene's germline CDR1 is SGHTA and CDR2 FQGTGA. The CDR3 loop reads CASTPGGGELFF. In DNA, the CDR3 is TGTGCCAGCACACCGGGTGGCGGGGAGCTGTTTTTT. Filled out from reference TRBV7-3 and TRBJ2-2, the complete variable domain reads GAGVSQTPSNKVTEKGKYVELRCDPISGHTALYWYRQSLGQGPEFLIYFQGTGAADDSGLPNDRFFAVRPEGSVSTLKIQRTERGDSAVYLCASTPGGGELFFGEGSRLTVL.

The chain employs TRBV2 and TRBJ1-1; 10 bases fit TRBD1. From germline, CDR1 is SNHLY and CDR2 FYNNEI. V dropped 6 bases and J dropped 2; count of bases not matched to a gene: 9. The CDR3 has 16 amino acids. The CDR3 loop is CASSYDRGHGNTEAFF. The CDR3 DNA reads TGTGCCAGCAGCTACGACAGGGGGCACGGTAACACTGAAGCTTTCTTT.

J is TRBJ1-1 and V is TRBV10-3; TRBD1 matches at 10 bases. Germline loops: CDR1 ENHRY, CDR2 SYGVKD. This CDR3 comprises 15 residues. The V segment lost 3 bases and the J segment 7 bases; nucleotides outside the gene matches: 8. This CDR3 reads CAISEGQGDEGEAFF. CDR3 in DNA: TGTGCCATCAGTGAAGGACAGGGGGACGAGGGTGAAGCTTTCTTT.

The chain employs TRBV4-3 and TRBJ2-7, with D possibly being TRBD2 (6 bases). V was pared by 1 base and J by 3 bases, with 10 bases between. The CDR3 is 14 amino acids. Looked up from germline, CDR1 is LGHNA and CDR2 is YSLEER. The CDR3 DNA reads TGCGCCAGCAGCCAAGGACTAGTTTTCTACGAGCAGTACTTC. Translation gives CASSQGLVFYEQYF.

The table lists this clone with a few counts. This sample includes further DNA sequences coding for the same CDR3. This chain joins TRBV7-6 and TRBJ2-7, with D possibly matching TRBD2 (6 bases). CDR3 length: 13 amino acids. Trimming pared 0 bases from V and 3 bases from J, leaving 6 bases between. Per germline, CDR1 SGHVS and CDR2 FNYEAQ. DNA of the CDR3: TGTGCCAGCAGCTTAGCGGGAGGCTACGAGCAGTACTTC. It encodes CASSLAGGYEQYF.

V gene TRBV2 combines with J gene TRBJ2-1; a possible D gene is TRBD2 (6 bases). The V end lost 2 bases, the J end lost 0 bases, and 11 bases lay between the germline ends. This CDR3 has 16 residues. The germline CDR1 and CDR2 sequences are SNHLY and FYNNEI. The CDR3 DNA is TGTGCCAGCAGTGAATATAGCGGAAGCTCCTACAATGAGCAGTTCTTC. As protein: CASSEYSGSSYNEQFF.

The gene calls are TRBV5-1 and TRBJ2-7; the D gene is possibly TRBD2 (6 bases). Germline V gene data show CDR1 as SGHRS and CDR2 as YFSETQ. V was clipped by 4 bases and J by 4 bases, with 15 bases between them. There are 14 residues in the CDR3. CDR3 region: CASSPAWGEYEQYF. CDR3 in DNA: TGCGCCAGCAGCCCAGCTTGGGGGGAGTACGAGCAGTACTTC.

The chain combines TRBV5-1 with TRBJ1-2, with TRBD1 as a possible D gene (6 bases). Trimming removed 1 base at V and 2 bases at J, with 21 bases between. The CDR3 runs 18 residues. Germline V gives CDR1 SGHRS, CDR2 YFSETQ. In DNA, the CDR3 is TGCGCCAGCAGCTTGCGTCCTCAACAGGGTAACCCCAACTATGGCTACACCTTC. It translates to CASSLRPQQGNPNYGYTF.

This chain's CDR3 is CASSLSIGLAMEQYF. The CDR3 coding sequence is TGTGCCAGCAGTTTATCGATAGGACTAGCGATGGAGCAGTACTTC. The J gene is TRBJ2-7, the V gene TRBV27; 9 nucleotides agree with TRBD2. This CDR3 comprises 15 residues. V was clipped by 0 bases and J by 7 bases; unmatched bases: 7. The V gene's germline CDR1 is MNHEY and CDR2 SMNVEV (reference sequence).

The rearrangement joins TRBV6-5 to TRBJ2-1; the D is unclear. The germline V gene encodes CDR1 MNHEY and CDR2 SVGAGI. This CDR3 region has 12 residues. Trimming stripped 6 bases from V and 6 bases from J, with 9 bases between. CDR3: CASSSLGNEQFF. The CDR3 DNA reads as TGTGCCAGCAGCTCGCTAGGCAATGAGCAGTTCTTC.

J is TRBJ2-7 and V is TRBV7-2, with D hard to call. CDR3 length: 14 amino acids. V shed 5 bases and J shed 5 bases, with 16 bases lying between them. The germline gives CDR1 SGHTA, CDR2 FQGNSA. The CDR3 loop is CASSPSPVSDEQYF. The DNA of the CDR3 is TGTGCCAGCAGCCCCTCCCCGGTTTCGGACGAGCAGTACTTC.

The chain recombines TRBV9 with TRBJ2-2; 9 nucleotides line up with TRBD2. The CDR3 covers 18 residues. V shed 3 bases, J shed 1 base, and the junction held 10 bases outside the gene matches. Germline values: CDR1 SGDLS, CDR2 YYNGEE. Here the CDR3 reads CASSGSKTSGKNTGELFF. CDR3 in DNA: TGTGCCAGCAGCGGCTCAAAGACTAGCGGAAAGAACACCGGGGAGCTGTTTTTT.